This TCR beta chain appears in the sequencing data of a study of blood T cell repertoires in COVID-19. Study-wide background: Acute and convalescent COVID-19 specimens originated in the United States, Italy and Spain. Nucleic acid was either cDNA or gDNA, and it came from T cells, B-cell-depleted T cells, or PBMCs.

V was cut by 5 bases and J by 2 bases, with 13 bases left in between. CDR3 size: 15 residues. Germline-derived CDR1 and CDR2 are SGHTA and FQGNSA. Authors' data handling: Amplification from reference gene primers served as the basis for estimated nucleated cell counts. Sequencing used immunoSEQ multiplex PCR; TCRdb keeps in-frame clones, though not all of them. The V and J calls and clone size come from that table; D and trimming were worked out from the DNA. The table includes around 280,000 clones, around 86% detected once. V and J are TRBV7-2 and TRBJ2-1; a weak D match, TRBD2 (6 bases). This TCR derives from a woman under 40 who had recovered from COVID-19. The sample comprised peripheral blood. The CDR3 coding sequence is TGTGCCAGCAGCCTCAATAGCGGTACCTACAATGAGCAGTTCTTC. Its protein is CASSLNSGTYNEQFF.